This T cell receptor (beta chain) derives from a study of T cell repertoires in cytomegalovirus infection. Study in general: Well-studied HLA-B-restricted epitopes and recently identified HLA-C-restricted epitopes of CMV were both used in the study. In public TCR beta signatures, there were indications of both CMV infection and matching HLA type. Study-level results: Adding up the frequency of public TCR beta families identified people who carried CMV plus the relevant HLA.

The CDR3 loop spans 15 amino acids. Germline CDR1 reads MGHRA; CDR2 reads YSYEKL. V trimming: 4 bases; J trimming: 5 bases; junction bases outside the gene matches: 7. Each CDR3 protein is one row after TCRdb ran MiXCR on the reads. Here the sample spans about 100,000 distinct CDR3 sequences, approximately 32% being singletons. Worth noting for this clonotype: Its antigen is not known.

The sequence came from a human donor in good health (CMV status not recorded). Some clones in this sample may be carry-over from other donors' samples. Source: CD8+ T cells from cultured PBMCs, taken from culture after CMV antigen stimulation. This chain uses TRBV4-1 with TRBJ1-4; 7 bases are shared with TRBD1. The CDR3 loop is CASSPRPGQNEKLFF. The CDR3 DNA follows: TGCGCCAGCAGCCCTCGTCCGGGACAGAATGAAAAACTGTTTTTT.